Presented here are 5 T cell receptor beta chains from one specimen sequenced in a study of cytomegalovirus exposure and HLA in healthy donors. PCR amplification relied on 60 Vbeta primers (plus 13 Jbeta primers). The assay was immunoSEQ multiplex PCR, and TCRdb's table has in-frame clones only and misses some. In the table there are 75,000 to 100,000 clones, 60% to 80% of which are singletons. Sample: PBMCs. The receptors shown here come from a man aged 35-49 years in good health and CMV-seronegative.

J is TRBJ2-7 and V is TRBV4-2, with D uncertain. The germline CDR1 and CDR2 sequences are LGHNA and YNFKEQ. The CDR3 runs 14 residues. Trimming cost V 4 bases and J 0 bases, with 10 bases left between them. CDR3 sequence reads: CASSPIAASYEQYF. The CDR3 coding sequence is TGTGCCAGCAGCCCCATCGCGGCCTCCTACGAGCAGTACTTC.

The V gene is TRBV7-3, the J gene TRBJ2-1; 10 bases are a match to TRBD1. Germline V lookup: CDR1 SGHTA, CDR2 FQGTGA. With V trimmed by 5 bases and J by 4 bases, 5 bases remained unmatched. This CDR3 contains 15 residues. Here the CDR3 reads CASSLDRGKYNEQFF. The CDR3 DNA reads as TGTGCCAGCAGCCTGGACAGGGGGAAATACAATGAGCAGTTCTTC.

This chain uses TRBV28 with TRBJ2-7; a weak D match, TRBD2 (5 bases). Per the germline V gene, CDR1 is MDHEN and CDR2 is SYDVKM. Trimming cost V 6 bases and J 0 bases, with 9 bases left between them. The CDR3 is 13 amino acids. CDR3 nucleotides: TGTGCCAGCAGGGAGAGCGGCTCCTACGAGCAGTACTTC. This codes for CASRESGSYEQYF.

The chain employs TRBV7-9 and TRBJ2-6; D gene uncertain. CDR1 is SEHNR and CDR2 is FQNEAQ in the germline V gene (reference sequence). The length of the CDR3 is 15 residues. V lost 3 bases and J lost 2, with 8 bases in between. This CDR3 is CASSFGGPGANVLTF. CDR3 in DNA: TGTGCCAGCAGCTTTGGCGGCCCTGGGGCCAACGTCCTGACTTTC.

The V call is TRBV7-9, the J call TRBJ2-7, with D possibly being TRBD2 (5 bases). Trimming shortened V by 4 bases and J by 5 bases, and 18 bases separated the two germline ends. CDR1 is SEHNR, CDR2 FQNEAQ, per germline (reference sequence). The CDR3 runs to 15 residues. The CDR3 nucleotides are TGTGCCAGCAGCTCCTCCTCTAGAGAGGGCCACGAGCAGTACTTC. Encoded protein: CASSSSSREGHEQYF.